The clone carrying this T cell receptor beta chain is deemed medium-sized. The antigen remains undetermined. The sample comes from a study of spatial heterogeneity in lung cancer. Overall study results and limits: Counts of expanded intratumoral alpha and beta TCRs tracked tumor mutation counts.

The time point here: sample taken at primary tumor resection. Samples were obtained from around 73 donors, all untreated early-stage non-small cell lung cancer patients. Germline-derived CDR1 and CDR2 are SGHTA and FQGNSA. The trim removed 1 base at V and 4 bases at J, leaving 10 bases unmatched. This CDR3 region has 17 residues. A unique molecular identifier was attached to every TCR cDNA molecule. TCRdb used MiXCR to reprocess the 5' RACE reads, holding one entry per CDR3 protein. Seen here are some 2,500 distinct CDR3 sequences, less than 8% observed once, and the top ten hold 9.7%. The material was lung tumor tissue, obtained at surgery. This clonotype was sampled from a female donor with early-stage non-small cell lung cancer. This sequence joins TRBV7-2 and TRBJ2-5, with 9 bases that match TRBD2. CDR3 DNA: TGTGCCAGCAGCTTAGGGTCACGAGCGGGGGGTGGAGAGACCCAGTACTTC. Translated: CASSLGSRAGGGETQYF.